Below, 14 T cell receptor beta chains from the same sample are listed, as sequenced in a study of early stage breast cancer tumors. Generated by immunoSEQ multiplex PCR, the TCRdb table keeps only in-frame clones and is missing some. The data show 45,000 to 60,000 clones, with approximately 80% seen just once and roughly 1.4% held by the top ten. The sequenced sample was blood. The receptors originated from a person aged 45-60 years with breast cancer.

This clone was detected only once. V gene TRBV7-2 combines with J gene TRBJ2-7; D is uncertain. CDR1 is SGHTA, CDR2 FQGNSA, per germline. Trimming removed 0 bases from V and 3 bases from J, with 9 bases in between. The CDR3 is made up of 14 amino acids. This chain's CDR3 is CASSLAPGYYEQYF. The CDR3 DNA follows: TGTGCCAGCAGCTTAGCGCCAGGTTACTACGAGCAGTACTTC.

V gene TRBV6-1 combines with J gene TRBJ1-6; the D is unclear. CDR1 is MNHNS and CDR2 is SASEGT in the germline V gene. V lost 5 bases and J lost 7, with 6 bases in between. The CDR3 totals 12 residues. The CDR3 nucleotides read TGTGCCAGCAGTAGACTCAATTCACCCCTCCACTTT. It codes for CASSRLNSPLHF.

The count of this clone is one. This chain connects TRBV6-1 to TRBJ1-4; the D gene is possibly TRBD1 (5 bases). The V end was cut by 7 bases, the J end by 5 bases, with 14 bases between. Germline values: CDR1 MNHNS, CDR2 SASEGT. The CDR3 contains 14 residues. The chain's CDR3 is CASTEGSSNEKLFF. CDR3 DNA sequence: TGTGCCAGCACCGAGGGGAGTTCGAATGAAAAACTGTTTTTT.

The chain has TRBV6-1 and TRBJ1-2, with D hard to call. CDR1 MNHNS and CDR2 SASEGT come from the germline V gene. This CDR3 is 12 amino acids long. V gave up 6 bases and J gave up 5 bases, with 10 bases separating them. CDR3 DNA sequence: TGTGCCAGCAGCCCGGCTAGGTATGGCTACACCTTC. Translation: CASSPARYGYTF.

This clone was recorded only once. The CDR3 loop reads CASSPVGPGNTIYF. Written as DNA, the CDR3 is TGTGCCAGCAGCCCAGTTGGACCCGGAAACACCATATATTTT. The rearrangement uses TRBV5-5 and TRBJ1-3; no firm D call. Germline CDR1 SGHKS, CDR2 YYEKEE (reference sequence). Trimming shortened V by 4 bases and J by 4 bases, and 12 bases separated the two germline ends. The length of the CDR3 is 14 residues.

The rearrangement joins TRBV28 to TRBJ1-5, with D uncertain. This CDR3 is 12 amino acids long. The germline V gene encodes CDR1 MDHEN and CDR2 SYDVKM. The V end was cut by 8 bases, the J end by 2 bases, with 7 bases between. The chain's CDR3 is CASAMGNQPQHF. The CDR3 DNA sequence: TGTGCCAGCGCGATGGGCAATCAGCCCCAGCATTTT.

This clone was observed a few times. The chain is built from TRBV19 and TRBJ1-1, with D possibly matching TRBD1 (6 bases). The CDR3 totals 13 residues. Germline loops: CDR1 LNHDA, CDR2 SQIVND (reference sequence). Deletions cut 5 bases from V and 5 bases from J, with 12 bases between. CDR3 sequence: CASSAQGWTEAFF. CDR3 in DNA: TGTGCCAGTAGTGCCCAGGGGTGGACTGAAGCTTTCTTT.

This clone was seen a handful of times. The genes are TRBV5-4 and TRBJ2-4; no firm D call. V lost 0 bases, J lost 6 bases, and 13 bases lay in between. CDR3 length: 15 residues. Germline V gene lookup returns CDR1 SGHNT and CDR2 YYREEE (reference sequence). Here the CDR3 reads CASSLEGSMGNIQYF. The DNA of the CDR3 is TGTGCCAGCAGCTTGGAGGGCTCAATGGGAAACATTCAGTACTTC.

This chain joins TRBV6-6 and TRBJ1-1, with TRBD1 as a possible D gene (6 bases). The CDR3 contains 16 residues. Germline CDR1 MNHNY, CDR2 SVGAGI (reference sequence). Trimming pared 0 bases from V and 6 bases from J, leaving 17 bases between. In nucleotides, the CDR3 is TGTGCCAGCAGTTACTCGATGGGGGGCGTTCCATCTGAAGCTTTCTTT. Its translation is CASSYSMGGVPSEAFF.

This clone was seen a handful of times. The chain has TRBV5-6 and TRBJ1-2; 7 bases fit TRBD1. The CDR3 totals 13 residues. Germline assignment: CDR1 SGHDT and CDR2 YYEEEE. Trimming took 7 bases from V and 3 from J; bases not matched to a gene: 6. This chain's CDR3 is CASLRTGYYGYTF. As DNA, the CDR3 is TGTGCCAGCCTCCGGACAGGCTACTATGGCTACACCTTC.

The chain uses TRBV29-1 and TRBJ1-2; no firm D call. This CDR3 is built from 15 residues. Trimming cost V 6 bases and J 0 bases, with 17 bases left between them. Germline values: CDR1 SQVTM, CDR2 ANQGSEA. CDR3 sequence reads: CSVDLTAVANYGYTF. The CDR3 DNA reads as TGCAGCGTGGACCTCACAGCGGTAGCTAACTATGGCTACACCTTC.

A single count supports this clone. The CDR3, as DNA: TGCGCCAGCAGAGTCCAGGGAGAAAGAAACACCATATATTTT. Protein product: CASRVQGERNTIYF. The chain links TRBV5-1 to TRBJ1-3, with D possibly being TRBD1 (5 bases). V was shortened by 5 bases and J by 5 bases, with 14 bases between the two germline ends. The CDR3 is 14 residues long. Germline V gene data show CDR1 as SGHRS and CDR2 as YFSETQ.

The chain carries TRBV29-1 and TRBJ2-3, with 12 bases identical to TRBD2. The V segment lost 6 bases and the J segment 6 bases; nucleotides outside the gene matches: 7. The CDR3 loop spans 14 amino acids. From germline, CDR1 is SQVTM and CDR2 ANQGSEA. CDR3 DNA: TGCAGCGTCCGACTAGCGGGGGCCAGGGATACGCAGTATTTT. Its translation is CSVRLAGARDTQYF.

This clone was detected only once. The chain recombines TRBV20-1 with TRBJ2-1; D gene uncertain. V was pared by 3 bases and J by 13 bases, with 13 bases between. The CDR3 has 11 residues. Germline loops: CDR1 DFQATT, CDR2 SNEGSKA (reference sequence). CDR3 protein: CSASGFFAQFF. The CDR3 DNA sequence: TGCAGTGCTAGCGGGTTTTTCGCACAGTTCTTC.